A single T cell receptor (beta chain) is shown here with its context. The CDR3 has 13 amino acids. V was trimmed by 7 bases and J by 4 bases, leaving 14 bases between them. CDR1 is SQVTM, CDR2 ANQGSEA, per germline. This entry is derived from a study of cytomegalovirus exposure and HLA in healthy donors. Use of 60 Vbeta and 13 Jbeta primers characterized the PCR. Produced via immunoSEQ multiplex PCR; TCRdb's table is partial and in-frame only. The sample has about 120,000 clones; around 86% are singletons. The receptor comes from a woman between 40 and 50 years old in good health and CMV-seronegative. Material for sequencing was PBMCs. The chain carries TRBV29-1 and TRBJ2-1, with D perhaps matching TRBD2 (5 bases). The CDR3 region is CSGKDSLYNEQFF. The CDR3 nucleotides are TGCAGCGGCAAGGACTCTCTATACAATGAGCAGTTCTTC.